The rows below give T cell receptor beta chains drawn from one sample of a study of T cell repertoires in cytomegalovirus infection. No antigens are known for them. A single record per CDR3 protein comes from TCRdb applying MiXCR to the reads. This sample has approximately 350,000 distinct CDR3 sequences, with approximately 35% found just once. The sequencing here drew on cultured PBMCs, taken from culture after CMV antigen stimulation. These receptors originate from a human donor in good health (CMV status not recorded). Some clones in this sample may be carry-over from other donors' samples. CDR3s include the opening cysteine and the closing phenylalanine or tryptophan. Fields, in order: CDR3 DNA, CDR3 protein, J gene, V gene, D gene, clone size. The D gene is left open where the match is weak. Some rows have no size entry. The others give once, few or many, or a class for an expanded clone.

CDR3nt: TGTGCCAGCTGTAGGGATAGCAATCAGCCCCAGCATTTT
CDR3aa: CASCRDSNQPQHF
j_gene: TRBJ1-5
v_gene: TRBV2
d_gene: .
abundance: .

CDR3nt: TGTGCCAGACCTCGGACTAGCGGGAGAGGCATCGATGAGCAGTTCTTC
CDR3aa: CARPRTSGRGIDEQFF
j_gene: TRBJ2-1
v_gene: TRBV6-2/TRBV6-3
d_gene: TRBD2
abundance: few

CDR3nt: TGTGCCAGCAGCTTATCCCCCAGGGAGAACACCGGGGAGCTGTTTTTT
CDR3aa: CASSLSPRENTGELFF
j_gene: TRBJ2-2
v_gene: TRBV7-3
d_gene: .
abundance: few

CDR3nt: TGTGCCAGCAGCTTGGGGGGAAGGGCCTACAATGAGCAGTTCTTC
CDR3aa: CASSLGGRAYNEQFF
j_gene: TRBJ2-1
v_gene: TRBV7-9
d_gene: .
abundance: .

CDR3nt: TGTGCCAGCTCTCATCAACAGCATAATTCACCCCTCCACTTT
CDR3aa: CASSHQQHNSPLHF
j_gene: TRBJ1-6
v_gene: TRBV7-2
d_gene: .
abundance: .

CDR3nt: TGTGCCAGCGGAGGAGAAGGGGCGCGGAGCACTGAAGCTTTCTTT
CDR3aa: CASGGEGARSTEAFF
j_gene: TRBJ1-1
v_gene: TRBV6-8
d_gene: .
abundance: .

CDR3nt: TGCAGCGTTTCAGCAGCCGCATACGAGCAGTACTTC
CDR3aa: CSVSAAAYEQYF
j_gene: TRBJ2-7
v_gene: TRBV29-1
d_gene: .
abundance: .

CDR3nt: TGCGCCAGCAGCCAATCAGTAGGGAGGTACGAGCAGTACTTC
CDR3aa: CASSQSVGRYEQYF
j_gene: TRBJ2-7
v_gene: TRBV4-1
d_gene: .
abundance: .

CDR3nt: TGTGCCAGCAGCCCCCCGGGACTAATAAGCACAGATACGCAGTATTTT
CDR3aa: CASSPPGLISTDTQYF
j_gene: TRBJ2-3
v_gene: TRBV7-9
d_gene: TRBD2
abundance: .

CDR3nt: TGTGCCAGCAGCTTAGATCCGACAGGGCATGAGCAGTTCTTC
CDR3aa: CASSLDPTGHEQFF
j_gene: TRBJ2-1
v_gene: TRBV7-2
d_gene: TRBD1
abundance: .

CDR3nt: TGTGCCAGCAGTTACGGTGGCTCAGGCGACTATGGCTACACCTTC
CDR3aa: CASSYGGSGDYGYTF
j_gene: TRBJ1-2
v_gene: TRBV6-5
d_gene: .
abundance: .

CDR3nt: TGTGCCACCAGCAGAACAGCTAGTCCCGGGGAGCTGTTTTTT
CDR3aa: CATSRTASPGELFF
j_gene: TRBJ2-2
v_gene: TRBV15
d_gene: .
abundance: .

CDR3nt: TGTGCCAGCAGTTTCGGTCGTAGCGGGAGTCTGGGTGAGACCCAGTACTTC
CDR3aa: CASSFGRSGSLGETQYF
j_gene: TRBJ2-5
v_gene: TRBV28
d_gene: TRBD2
abundance: .

CDR3nt: TGTGCCAGCAGCTCGATTCTCCAGCGGGTCTCCTACGAGCAGTACTTC
CDR3aa: CASSSILQRVSYEQYF
j_gene: TRBJ2-7
v_gene: TRBV11-2
d_gene: .
abundance: .

CDR3nt: TGCGCCAGCAGCCGCGCCCTAGCGGGAGGGTACAATGAGCAGTTCTTC
CDR3aa: CASSRALAGGYNEQFF
j_gene: TRBJ2-1
v_gene: TRBV4-3
d_gene: TRBD2
abundance: .

CDR3nt: TGCAGTGCTAGATCCGGGAGGGCGAAACGGAGGACAGATACGCAGTATTTT
CDR3aa: CSARSGRAKRRTDTQYF
j_gene: TRBJ2-3
v_gene: TRBV20-1
d_gene: TRBD2
abundance: .

CDR3nt: TGTGCCAGCAGCTTTTGGGGCAGAGAACAAGAGACCCAGTACTTC
CDR3aa: CASSFWGREQETQYF
j_gene: TRBJ2-5
v_gene: TRBV7-2
d_gene: .
abundance: .

CDR3nt: TGTGCCAGCAGCCCCCCCCCGAACTATGGCTACACCTTC
CDR3aa: CASSPPPNYGYTF
j_gene: TRBJ1-2
v_gene: TRBV28
d_gene: .
abundance: many

CDR3nt: TGTGCCAGCAGCCCCGGGATAGCGGGGGAAGAGACCCAGTACTTC
CDR3aa: CASSPGIAGEETQYF
j_gene: TRBJ2-5
v_gene: TRBV7-9
d_gene: TRBD2
abundance: few

CDR3nt: TGTGCCAGCATTGAAAGGGCATTCAATTCACCCCTCCACTTT
CDR3aa: CASIERAFNSPLHF
j_gene: TRBJ1-6
v_gene: TRBV6-1
d_gene: .
abundance: few

CDR3nt: TGTGCCAGTAGCCTAGACCCCTGGGGAGGTGAGCAGTTCTTC
CDR3aa: CASSLDPWGGEQFF
j_gene: TRBJ2-1
v_gene: TRBV19
d_gene: .
abundance: .

CDR3nt: TGTGCCAGCAGCTTAGACGTGGCAGGGCCTTGGAGAATGTATGGCTACACCTTC
CDR3aa: CASSLDVAGPWRMYGYTF
j_gene: TRBJ1-2
v_gene: TRBV7-8
d_gene: .
abundance: few

CDR3nt: TGTGCCAGCACCGGGTCGCGGGATGTAAACTATGGCTACACCTTC
CDR3aa: CASTGSRDVNYGYTF
j_gene: TRBJ1-2
v_gene: TRBV7-6
d_gene: .
abundance: .

CDR3nt: TGTGCCAGCAGCCCCGAGAGCGCTAGCGGCACAGATACGCAGTATTTT
CDR3aa: CASSPESASGTDTQYF
j_gene: TRBJ2-3
v_gene: TRBV7-2
d_gene: .
abundance: few

CDR3nt: TGCGCCAGCAGCCAAGAGGGGAGGGGCAACTATGGCTACACCTTC
CDR3aa: CASSQEGRGNYGYTF
j_gene: TRBJ1-2
v_gene: TRBV4-3
d_gene: .
abundance: many